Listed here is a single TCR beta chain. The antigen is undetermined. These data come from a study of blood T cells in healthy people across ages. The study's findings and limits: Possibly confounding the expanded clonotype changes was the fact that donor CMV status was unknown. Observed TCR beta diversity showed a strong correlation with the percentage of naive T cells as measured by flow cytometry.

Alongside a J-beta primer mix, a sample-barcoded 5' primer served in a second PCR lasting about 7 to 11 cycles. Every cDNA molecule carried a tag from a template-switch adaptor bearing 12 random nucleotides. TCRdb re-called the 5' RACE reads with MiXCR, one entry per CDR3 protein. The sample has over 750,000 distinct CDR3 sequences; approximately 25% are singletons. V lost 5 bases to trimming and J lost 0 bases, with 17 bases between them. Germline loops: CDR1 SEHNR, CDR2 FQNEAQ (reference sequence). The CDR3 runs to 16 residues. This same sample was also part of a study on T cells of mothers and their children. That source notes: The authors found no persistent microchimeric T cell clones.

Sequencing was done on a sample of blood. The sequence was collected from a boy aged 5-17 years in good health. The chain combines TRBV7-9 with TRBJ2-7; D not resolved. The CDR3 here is CASSPNDPGHSYEQYF. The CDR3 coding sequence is TGTGCCAGCAGCCCCAACGACCCGGGCCACTCCTACGAGCAGTACTTC.